This entry concerns a single T cell receptor (beta chain). Some clones are missing from TCRdb's copy, which holds only in-frame ones; the method was immunoSEQ multiplex PCR. The table records tens of thousands of clones, roughly 87% of them present only once. The data were obtained in a study of siplizumab effects on memory and regulatory T cells. The sequenced sample consisted of naive CD8+ T cells sorted from blood. The sequence came from a human donor in good health.

The CDR3 DNA reads TGTGCCAGCAGCTACCGGGCAGGGAAAAGGCAAGAGACCCAGTACTTC. Translating gives CASSYRAGKRQETQYF. This sequence joins TRBV11-2 and TRBJ2-5; tentative D call: TRBD1 (5 bases). The germline V gene encodes CDR1 SGHAT and CDR2 FQNNGV. Trimming left V 4 bases short and J 2 bases short, with 17 bases between. There are 16 residues in the CDR3.